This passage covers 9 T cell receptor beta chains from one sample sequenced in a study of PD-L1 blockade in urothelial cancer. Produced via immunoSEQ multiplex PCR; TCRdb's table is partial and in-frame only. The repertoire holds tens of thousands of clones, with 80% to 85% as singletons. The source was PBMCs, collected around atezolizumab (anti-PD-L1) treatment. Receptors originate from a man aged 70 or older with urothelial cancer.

The CDR3 is CASSSERSGGTGDTQYF. For the CDR3, the DNA is TGTGCCAGTAGCTCGGAGCGGTCAGGGGGCACGGGAGATACGCAGTATTTT. The chain employs TRBV19 and TRBJ2-3, with 8 bases identical to TRBD1. V was pared by 6 bases and J by 5 bases, with 16 bases of the junction left unmatched. The CDR3 consists of 17 residues. CDR1 and CDR2 from the germline V gene are LNHDA and SQIVND (reference sequence).

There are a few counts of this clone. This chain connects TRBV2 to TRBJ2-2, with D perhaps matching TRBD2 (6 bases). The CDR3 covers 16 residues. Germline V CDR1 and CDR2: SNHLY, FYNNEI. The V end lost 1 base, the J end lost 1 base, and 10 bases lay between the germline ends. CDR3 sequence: CASSEDLRGNTGELFF. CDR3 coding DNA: TGTGCCAGCAGTGAAGATTTGCGGGGGAACACCGGGGAGCTGTTTTTT. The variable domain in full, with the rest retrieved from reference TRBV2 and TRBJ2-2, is EPEVTQTPSHQVTQMGQEVILRCVPISNHLYFYWYRQILGQKVEFLVSFYNNEISEKSEIFDDQFSVERPDGSNFTLKIRSTKLEDSAMYFCASSEDLRGNTGELFFGEGSRLTVL.

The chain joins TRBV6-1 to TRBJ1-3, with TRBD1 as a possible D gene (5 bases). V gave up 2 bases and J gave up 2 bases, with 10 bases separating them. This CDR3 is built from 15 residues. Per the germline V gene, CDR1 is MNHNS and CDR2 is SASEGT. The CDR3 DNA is TGTGCCAGCAGTGAAACGGCAGGGACTGGAAACACCATATATTTT. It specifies CASSETAGTGNTIYF.

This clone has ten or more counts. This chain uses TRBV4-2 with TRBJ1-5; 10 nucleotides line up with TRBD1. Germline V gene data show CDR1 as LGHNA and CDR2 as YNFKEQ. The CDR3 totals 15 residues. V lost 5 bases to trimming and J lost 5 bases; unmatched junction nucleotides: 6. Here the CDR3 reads CASSKRQGADQPQHF. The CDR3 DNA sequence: TGTGCCAGCAGCAAAAGACAGGGGGCGGATCAGCCCCAGCATTTT.

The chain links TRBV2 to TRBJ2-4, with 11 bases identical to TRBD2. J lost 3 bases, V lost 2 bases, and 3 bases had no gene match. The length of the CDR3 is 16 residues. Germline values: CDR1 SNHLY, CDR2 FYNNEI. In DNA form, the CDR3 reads TGTGCCAGCAGTGAAACTAGCGGGAGAATCAAAAACATTCAGTACTTC. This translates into CASSETSGRIKNIQYF.

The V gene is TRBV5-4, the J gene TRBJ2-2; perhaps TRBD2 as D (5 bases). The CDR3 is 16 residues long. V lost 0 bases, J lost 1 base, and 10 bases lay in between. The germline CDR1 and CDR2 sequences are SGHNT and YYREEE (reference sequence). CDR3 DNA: TGTGCCAGCAGCTTGGGGGCGAGCGGGAACACCGGGGAGCTGTTTTTT. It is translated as CASSLGASGNTGELFF.

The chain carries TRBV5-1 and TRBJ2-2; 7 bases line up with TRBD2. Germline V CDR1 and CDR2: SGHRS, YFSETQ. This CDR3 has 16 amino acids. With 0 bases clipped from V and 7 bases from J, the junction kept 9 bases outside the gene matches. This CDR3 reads CASSLGSGMASGELFF. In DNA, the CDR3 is TGCGCCAGCAGCTTGGGAAGCGGGATGGCTAGCGGGGAGCTGTTTTTT. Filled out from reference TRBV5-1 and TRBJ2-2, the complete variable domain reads KAGVTQTPRYLIKTRGQQVTLSCSPISGHRSVSWYQQTPGQGLQFLFEYFSETQRNKGNFPGRFSGRQFSNSRSEMNVSTLELGDSALYLCASSLGSGMASGELFFGEGSRLTVL.

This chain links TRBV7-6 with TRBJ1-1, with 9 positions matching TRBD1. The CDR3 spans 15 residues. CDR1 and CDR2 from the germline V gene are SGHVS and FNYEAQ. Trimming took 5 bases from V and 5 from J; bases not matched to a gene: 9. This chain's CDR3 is CASSPPLTGGTEAFF. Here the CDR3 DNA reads TGTGCCAGCAGCCCACCCCTGACAGGGGGAACTGAAGCTTTCTTT. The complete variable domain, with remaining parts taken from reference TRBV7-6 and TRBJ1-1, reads GAGVSQSPRYKVTKRGQDVALRCDPISGHVSLYWYRQALGQGPEFLTYFNYEAQQDKSGLPNDRFSAERPEGSISTLTIQRTEQRDSAMYRCASSPPLTGGTEAFFGQGTRLTVV.

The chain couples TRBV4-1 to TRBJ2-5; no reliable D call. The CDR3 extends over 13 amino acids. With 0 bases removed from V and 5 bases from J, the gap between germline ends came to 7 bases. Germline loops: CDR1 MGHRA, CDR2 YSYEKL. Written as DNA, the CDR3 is TGCGCCAGCAGCCAAGATATTCAGGAGACCCAGTACTTC. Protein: CASSQDIQETQYF.